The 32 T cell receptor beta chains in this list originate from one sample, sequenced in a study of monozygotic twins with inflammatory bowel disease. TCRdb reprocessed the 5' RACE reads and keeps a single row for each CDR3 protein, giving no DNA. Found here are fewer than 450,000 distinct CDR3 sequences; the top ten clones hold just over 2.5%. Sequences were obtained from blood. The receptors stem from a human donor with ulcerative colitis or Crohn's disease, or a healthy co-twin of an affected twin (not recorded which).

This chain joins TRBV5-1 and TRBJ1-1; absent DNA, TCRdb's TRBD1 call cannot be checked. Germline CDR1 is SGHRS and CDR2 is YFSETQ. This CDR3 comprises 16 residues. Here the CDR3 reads CASNRKSRGPYTEAFF.

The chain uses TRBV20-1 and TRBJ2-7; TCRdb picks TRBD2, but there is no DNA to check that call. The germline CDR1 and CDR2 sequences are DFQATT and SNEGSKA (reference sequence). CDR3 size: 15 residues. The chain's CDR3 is CSARDRSGGVYEQYF.

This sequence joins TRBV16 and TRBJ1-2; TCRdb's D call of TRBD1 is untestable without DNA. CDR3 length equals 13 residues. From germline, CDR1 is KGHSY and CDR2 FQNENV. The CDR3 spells CASSHRDRARYTF.

This chain's CDR3 is CASRGSAGNTGELFF. The chain uses TRBV6-2 or TRBV6-3 and TRBJ2-2; the TCRdb call, TRBD2, lacks DNA for checking. The length of the CDR3 is 15 residues. The germline CDR1 and CDR2 sequences are MNHEY and SVGEGT.

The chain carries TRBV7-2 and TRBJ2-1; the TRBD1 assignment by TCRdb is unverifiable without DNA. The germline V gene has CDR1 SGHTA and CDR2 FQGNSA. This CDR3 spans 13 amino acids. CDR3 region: CASNVDSYNEQFF.

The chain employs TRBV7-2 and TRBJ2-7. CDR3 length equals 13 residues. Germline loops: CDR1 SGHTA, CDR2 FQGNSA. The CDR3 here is CASSKNRPDEQYF.

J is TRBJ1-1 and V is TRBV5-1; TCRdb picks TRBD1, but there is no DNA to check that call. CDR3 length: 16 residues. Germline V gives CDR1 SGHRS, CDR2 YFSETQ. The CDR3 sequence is CASSPGTGRVGTEAFF.

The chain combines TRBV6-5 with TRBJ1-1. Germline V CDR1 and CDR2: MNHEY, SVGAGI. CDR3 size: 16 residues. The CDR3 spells CASSYAHLAANTEAFF.

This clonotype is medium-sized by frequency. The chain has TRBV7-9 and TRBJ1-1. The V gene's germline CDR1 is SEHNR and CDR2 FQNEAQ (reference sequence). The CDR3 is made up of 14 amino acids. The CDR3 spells CASSFNTLSTEAFF.

CDR3 sequence reads: CASSQIQGANEKLFF. The V and J genes are TRBV4-1 and TRBJ1-4; TCRdb's D gene call, TRBD1, goes unchecked for lack of DNA. This CDR3 is built from 15 residues. The germline gives CDR1 MGHRA, CDR2 YSYEKL.

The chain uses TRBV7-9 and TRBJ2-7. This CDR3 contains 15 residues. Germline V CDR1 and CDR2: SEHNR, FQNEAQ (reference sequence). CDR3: CASSLEGPVNYEQYF.

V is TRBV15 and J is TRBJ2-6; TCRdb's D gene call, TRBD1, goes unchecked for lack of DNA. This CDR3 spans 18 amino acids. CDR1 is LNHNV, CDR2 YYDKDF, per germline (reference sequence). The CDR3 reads CATSSRRDRLSGANVLTF.

CDR3 protein: CASSLYTGLGNQPQHF. V gene TRBV27 combines with J gene TRBJ1-5; as DNA is missing, the TRBD1 call by TCRdb cannot be tested. CDR1 MNHEY and CDR2 SMNVEV come from the germline V gene (reference sequence). The CDR3 sequence is 16 residues long.

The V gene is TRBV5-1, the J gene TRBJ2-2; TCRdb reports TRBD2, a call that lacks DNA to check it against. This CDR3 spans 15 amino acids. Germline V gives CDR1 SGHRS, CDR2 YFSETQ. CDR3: CASSLDALNTGELFF.

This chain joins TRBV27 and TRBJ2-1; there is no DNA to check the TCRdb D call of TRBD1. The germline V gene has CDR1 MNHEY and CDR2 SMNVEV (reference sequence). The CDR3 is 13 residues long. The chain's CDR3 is CASAGTGSYEQFF.

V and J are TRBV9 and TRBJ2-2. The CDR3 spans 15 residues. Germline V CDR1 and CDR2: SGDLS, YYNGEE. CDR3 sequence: CASSVAILDTGELFF.

Here the CDR3 reads CASSLDSGGLDTQYF. J is TRBJ2-3 and V is TRBV5-1; TCRdb's D call, TRBD2, is unchecked because there is no DNA. CDR3 length: 15 amino acids. Germline V gene lookup returns CDR1 SGHRS and CDR2 YFSETQ.

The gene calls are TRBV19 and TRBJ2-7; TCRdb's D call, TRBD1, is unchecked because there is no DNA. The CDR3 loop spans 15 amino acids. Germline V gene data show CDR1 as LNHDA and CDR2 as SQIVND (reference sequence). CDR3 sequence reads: CASSETGGDYYEQYF.

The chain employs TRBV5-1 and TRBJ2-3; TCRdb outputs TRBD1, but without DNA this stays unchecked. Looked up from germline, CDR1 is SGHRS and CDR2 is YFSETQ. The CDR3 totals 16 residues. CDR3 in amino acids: CASSRGSYPSTDTQYF.

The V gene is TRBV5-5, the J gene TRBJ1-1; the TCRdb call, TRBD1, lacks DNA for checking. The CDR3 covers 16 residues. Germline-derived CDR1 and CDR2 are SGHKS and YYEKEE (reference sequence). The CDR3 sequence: CASSPTWGRVFTEAFF.

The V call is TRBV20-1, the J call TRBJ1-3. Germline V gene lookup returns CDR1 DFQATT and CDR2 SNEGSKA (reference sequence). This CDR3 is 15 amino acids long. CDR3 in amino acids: CSARFGGLGGNTIYF.

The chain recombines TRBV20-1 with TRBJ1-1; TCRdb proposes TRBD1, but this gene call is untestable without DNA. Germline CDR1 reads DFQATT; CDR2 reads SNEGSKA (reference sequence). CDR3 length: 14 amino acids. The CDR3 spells CSADAGTGNTEAFF.

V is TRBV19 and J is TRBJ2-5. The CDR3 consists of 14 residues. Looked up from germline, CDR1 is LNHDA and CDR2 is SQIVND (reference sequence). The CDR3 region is CASSIGTRGETQYF.

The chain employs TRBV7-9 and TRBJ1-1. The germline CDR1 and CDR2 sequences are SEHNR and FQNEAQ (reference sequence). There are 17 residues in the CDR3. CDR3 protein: CASSFIPSVAVNTEAFF.

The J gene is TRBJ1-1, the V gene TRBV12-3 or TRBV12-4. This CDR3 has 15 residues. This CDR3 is CASSSGGSQSTEAFF.

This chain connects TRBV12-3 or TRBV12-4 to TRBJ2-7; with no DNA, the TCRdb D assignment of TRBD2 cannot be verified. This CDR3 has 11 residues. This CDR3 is CASSLKGAQYF.

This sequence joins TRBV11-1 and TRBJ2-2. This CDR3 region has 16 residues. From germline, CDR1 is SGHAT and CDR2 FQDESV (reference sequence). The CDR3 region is CASSPRTRLYTGELFF.

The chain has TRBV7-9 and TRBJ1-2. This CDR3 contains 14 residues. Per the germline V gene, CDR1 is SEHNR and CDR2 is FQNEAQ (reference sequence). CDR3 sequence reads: CASSPRSQPYGYTF.

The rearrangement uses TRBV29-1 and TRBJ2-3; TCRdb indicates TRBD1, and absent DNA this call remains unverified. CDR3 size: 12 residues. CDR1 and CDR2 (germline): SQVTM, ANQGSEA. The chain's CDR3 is CSVDQGADTQYF.

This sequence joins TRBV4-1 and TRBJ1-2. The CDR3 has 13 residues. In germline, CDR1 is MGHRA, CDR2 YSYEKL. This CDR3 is CASSQAGSYGYTF.

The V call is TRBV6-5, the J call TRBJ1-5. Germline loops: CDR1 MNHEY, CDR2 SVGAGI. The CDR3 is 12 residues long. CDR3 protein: CASSFRNQPQHF.

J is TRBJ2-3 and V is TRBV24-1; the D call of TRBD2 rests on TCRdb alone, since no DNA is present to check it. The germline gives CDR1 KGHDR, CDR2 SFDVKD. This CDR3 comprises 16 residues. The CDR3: CATSDFATVPTDTQYF.